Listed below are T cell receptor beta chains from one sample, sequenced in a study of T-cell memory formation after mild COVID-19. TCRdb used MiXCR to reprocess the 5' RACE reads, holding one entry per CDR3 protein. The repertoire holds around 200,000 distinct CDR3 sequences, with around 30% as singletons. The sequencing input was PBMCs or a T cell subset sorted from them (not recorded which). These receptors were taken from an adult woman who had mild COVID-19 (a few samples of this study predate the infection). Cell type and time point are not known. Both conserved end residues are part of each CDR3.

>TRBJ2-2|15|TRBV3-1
CASSRAGTNTGELFF
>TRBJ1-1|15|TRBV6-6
CASSYSETMATEAFF
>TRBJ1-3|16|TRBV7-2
CASSLLGGASGNTIYF
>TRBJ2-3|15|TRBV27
CASSLSAGVLDTQYF
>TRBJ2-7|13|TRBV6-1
CASSIAGGYEQYF
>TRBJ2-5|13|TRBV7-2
CASSSVGRETQYF
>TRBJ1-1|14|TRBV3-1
CASTRGELNTEAFF
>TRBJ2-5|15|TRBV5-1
CASSSTSGRQETQYF
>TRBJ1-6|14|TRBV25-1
CASSDVQGYSPLHF
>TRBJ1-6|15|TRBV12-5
CASGPHSSYNSPLHF
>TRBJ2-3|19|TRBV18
CASSPPGLAGGPRTDTQYF
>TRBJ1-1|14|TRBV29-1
CSVVGQGAGTEAFF